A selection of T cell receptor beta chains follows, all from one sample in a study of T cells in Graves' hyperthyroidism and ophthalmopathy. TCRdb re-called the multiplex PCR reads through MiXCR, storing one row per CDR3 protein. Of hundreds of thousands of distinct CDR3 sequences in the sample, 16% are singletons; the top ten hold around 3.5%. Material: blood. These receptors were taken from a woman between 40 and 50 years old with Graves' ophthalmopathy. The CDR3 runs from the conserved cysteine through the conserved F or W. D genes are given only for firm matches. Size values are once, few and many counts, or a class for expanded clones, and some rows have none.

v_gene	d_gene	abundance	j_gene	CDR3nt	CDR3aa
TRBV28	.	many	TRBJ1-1	TGTGCCAGCAGTTCCCCAGTGAACACTGAAGCTTTCTTT	CASSSPVNTEAFF
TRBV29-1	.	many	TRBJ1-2	TGCAGCGTTGGTACAGGAGACTATGGCTACACCTTC	CSVGTGDYGYTF
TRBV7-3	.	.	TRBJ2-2	TGTGCCAGCAGCTTAAGTCCAGCGTACACCGGGGAGCTGTTTTTT	CASSLSPAYTGELFF
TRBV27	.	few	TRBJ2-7	TGTGCCAGCAGTAACCCCCCCGGGGACTACGAGCAGTACTTC	CASSNPPGDYEQYF
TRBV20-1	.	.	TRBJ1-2	TGCAGTGCTAGGTCTGGGGGATTCTATGGCTACACCTTC	CSARSGGFYGYTF
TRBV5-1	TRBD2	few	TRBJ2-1	TGCGCCAGCAGCTTGTGGCCTAGCGGGAGGGCGAGCCTCGGCAATGAGCAGTTCTTC	CASSLWPSGRASLGNEQFF
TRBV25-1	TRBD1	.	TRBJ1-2	TGTGCCAGCAGTCCCCCGGGGGCAGGGGGCAGAGGCTACACCTTC	CASSPPGAGGRGYTF
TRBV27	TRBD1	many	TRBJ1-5	TGTGCCAGCAGTTCCAGGACAGGGCAACATCAGCCCCAGCATTTT	CASSSRTGQHQPQHF
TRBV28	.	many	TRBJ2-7	TGTGCCAGCAGTTTAGGCGGGATGGGCTCCTACGAGCAGTACTTC	CASSLGGMGSYEQYF
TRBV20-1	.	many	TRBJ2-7	TGCAGTGCTAGAGATCAAGGGGCAGGGAGCTCCTACGAGCAGTACTTC	CSARDQGAGSSYEQYF
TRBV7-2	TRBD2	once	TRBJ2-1	TGCGCCAGCAGCCCGTTAGCGGGACGTCCCCCGCAGTTCTTC	CASSPLAGRPPQFF
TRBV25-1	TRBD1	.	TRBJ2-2	TGTGCCAGCAGTGGCCGGACAGGGGATAGCACCGGGGAGCTGTTTTTT	CASSGRTGDSTGELFF
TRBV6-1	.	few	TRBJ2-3	TGTGCCAGCAGCAAGGGGGGGAGTGGCTTTGATACGCAGTATTTT	CASSKGGSGFDTQYF
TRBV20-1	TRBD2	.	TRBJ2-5	TGCAGTGCCCAGGGACTAGCGGGGGGTTCCCTGGAGACCCAGTACTTC	CSAQGLAGGSLETQYF
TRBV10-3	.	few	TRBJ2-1	TGTGCCATCAGTGTATCCCCTTACAATGAGCAGTTCTTC	CAISVSPYNEQFF
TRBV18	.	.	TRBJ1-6	TGTGCCAGCTCACCACAGGGGATGCATAATTCATCCCTCCACTTT	CASSPQGMHNSSLHF
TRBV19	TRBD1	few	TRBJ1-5	TGTGCCAGTAGTGGAACAGGGGGTTGGCAGCCCCAGCATTTT	CASSGTGGWQPQHF
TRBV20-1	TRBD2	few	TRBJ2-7	TGCAGTGCTAGAGCCCCTAGCGGGGGGGCCAACAATGAGCAGTACTTC	CSARAPSGGANNEQYF
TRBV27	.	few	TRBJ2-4	TGTGCCAGCAGTCCGACCGGGAGAACCAAAAACATTCAGTACTTC	CASSPTGRTKNIQYF
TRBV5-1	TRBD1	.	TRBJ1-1	TGCGCCAGCAGCTGGACAGGAGGCACTAAAGCTTTCTTT	CASSWTGGTKAFF
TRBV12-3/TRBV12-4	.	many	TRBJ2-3	TGTGCCAGCGGCCAGACACGCCACGGCGCAGATACGCAGTATTTT	CASGQTRHGADTQYF
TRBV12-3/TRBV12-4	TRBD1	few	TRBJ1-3	TGTGCCAGCACCCAGGGGGCCTCTGGAAACACCATATATTTT	CASTQGASGNTIYF
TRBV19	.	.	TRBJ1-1	TGTGCCAGTAGTTCGGGACGGATGAACACTGAAGCTTTCTTT	CASSSGRMNTEAFF
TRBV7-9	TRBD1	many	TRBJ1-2	TGTGCCAGCAGCTCTTCCGGACAGGGGGCCACTGGCTACACCTTC	CASSSSGQGATGYTF
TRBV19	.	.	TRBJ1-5	TGTGCCAGTAGTATGTTAGGGGCTAGTCAGCCCCAGCATTTT	CASSMLGASQPQHF
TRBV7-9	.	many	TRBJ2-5	TGTGCCATCTCGCTGGCTCGAGAGACCCAGTACTTC	CAISLARETQYF
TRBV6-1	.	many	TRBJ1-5	TGTGCCAGCAGGGGAGGGGAAGGTCAGCCCCAGCATTTT	CASRGGEGQPQHF
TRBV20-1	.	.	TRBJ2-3	TGCAGTGTACCAGGGGGGAGTATTACAGATACGCAGTATTTT	CSVPGGSITDTQYF
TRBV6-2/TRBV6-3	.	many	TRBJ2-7	TGTGCCAGCAGTTACAGGGACTTTACTTACGAGCAGTACTTC	CASSYRDFTYEQYF
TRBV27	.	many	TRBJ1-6	TGTGCCAGCAGTCCAGGGACCTTTAATTCACCCCTCCACTTT	CASSPGTFNSPLHF
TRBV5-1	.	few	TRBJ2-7	TGTGCCAGCAGCTCCGCTGGGACCGCGACCTACGAGCAGTACTTC	CASSSAGTATYEQYF
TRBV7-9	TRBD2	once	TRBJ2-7	TGTGCCAGCAGCCCGGGACTAACCCGGGGCGAGCAGTACTTC	CASSPGLTRGEQYF
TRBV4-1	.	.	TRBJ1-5	TGCGCCAGCAGCCATCTAAAAGGAGAGGCCAATCAGCCCCAGCATTTT	CASSHLKGEANQPQHF
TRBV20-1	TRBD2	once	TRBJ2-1	TGCAGTGCTAGAGAGGGGACTAGCGGGACCGGTGAGCAGTTCTTC	CSAREGTSGTGEQFF
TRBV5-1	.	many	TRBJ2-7	TGCGCCAGCAGCTGGAGAGTCAGCTCCTACGAGCAGTACTTC	CASSWRVSSYEQYF
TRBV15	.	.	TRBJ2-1	TGTGCCACCAGCAGCTCGGGGTCTTCCTACAATGAGCAGTTCTTC	CATSSSGSSYNEQFF
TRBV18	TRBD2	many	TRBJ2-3	TGTGCCAGCTCACCACCGGGACTAGCGGGTTCAGATACGCAGTATTTT	CASSPPGLAGSDTQYF
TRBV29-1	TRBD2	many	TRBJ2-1	TGCAGCGCCGATGTGGGAGGGCTATACAATGAGCAGTTCTTC	CSADVGGLYNEQFF
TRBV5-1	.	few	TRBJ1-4	TGCGCCAGTTCGAGAGGGAAGGATGAAAAACTGTTTTTT	CASSRGKDEKLFF
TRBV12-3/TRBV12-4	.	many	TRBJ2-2	TGTGCCAGCAGTTTTCGGCCGAACACCGGGGAGCTGTTTTTT	CASSFRPNTGELFF
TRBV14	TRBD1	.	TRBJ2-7	TGTGCCAGCAGCCAACCGACAGGGGGGCCCCCCTACGAGCAGTACTTC	CASSQPTGGPPYEQYF
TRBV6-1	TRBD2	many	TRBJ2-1	TGTGCCAGCACCACCAGACGGACTAGCGGGAAGAGCTCCTACAATGAGCAGTTCTTC	CASTTRRTSGKSSYNEQFF
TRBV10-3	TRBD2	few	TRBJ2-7	TGTGCCATCAGTGAGCCCGGGACTAGCGGGGCTCCGTGGGAGCAGTACTTC	CAISEPGTSGAPWEQYF
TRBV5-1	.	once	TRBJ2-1	TGCGCCAGCAGCCCCCCGGACAGTTACAATGAGCAGTTCTTC	CASSPPDSYNEQFF
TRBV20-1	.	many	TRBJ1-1	TGCAGTGCCAACCCTACAGGGTCCATCGCTGAAGCTTTCTTT	CSANPTGSIAEAFF
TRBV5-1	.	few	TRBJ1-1	TGCGCCAGCAGCTTTTTCGGCAGGGGAGACACTGAAGCTTCCTTT	CASSFFGRGDTEASF
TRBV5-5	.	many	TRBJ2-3	TGTGCCAGCAGCTTGGGGGGGGCCCCAAGCACAGATACGCAGTATTTT	CASSLGGAPSTDTQYF
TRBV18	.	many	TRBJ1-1	TGTGCCAGCTCACCAGTTCAGGGAACGAACACTGAAGCTTTCTTT	CASSPVQGTNTEAFF